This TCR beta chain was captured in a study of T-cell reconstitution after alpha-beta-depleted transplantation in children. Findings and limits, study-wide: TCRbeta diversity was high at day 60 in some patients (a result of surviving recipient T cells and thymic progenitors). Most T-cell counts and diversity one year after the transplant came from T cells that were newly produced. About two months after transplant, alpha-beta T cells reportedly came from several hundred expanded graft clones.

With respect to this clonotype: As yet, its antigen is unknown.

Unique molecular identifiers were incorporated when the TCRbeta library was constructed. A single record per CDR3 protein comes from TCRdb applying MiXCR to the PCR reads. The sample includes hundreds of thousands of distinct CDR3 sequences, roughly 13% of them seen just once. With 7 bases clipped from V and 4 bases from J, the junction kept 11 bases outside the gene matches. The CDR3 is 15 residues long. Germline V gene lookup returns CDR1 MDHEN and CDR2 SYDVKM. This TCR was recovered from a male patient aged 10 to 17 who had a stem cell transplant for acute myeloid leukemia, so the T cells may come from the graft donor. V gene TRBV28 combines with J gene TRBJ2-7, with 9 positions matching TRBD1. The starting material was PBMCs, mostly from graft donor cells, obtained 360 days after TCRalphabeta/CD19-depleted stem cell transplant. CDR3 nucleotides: TGTGCCAGCACTGAGCCGGGACAGGGCTCGTACGAGCAGTACTTC. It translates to CASTEPGQGSYEQYF. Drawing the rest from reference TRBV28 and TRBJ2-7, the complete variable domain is DVKVTQSSRYLVKRTGEKVFLECVQDMDHENMFWYRQDPGLGLRLIYFSYDVKMKEKGDIPEGYSVSREKKERFSLILESASTNQTSMYLCASTEPGQGSYEQYFGPGTRLTVT.